This T cell receptor beta chain originates from a study of tumor-infiltrating lymphocytes in primary liver carcinoma. Findings and limits, study-wide: It was in tumors, not blood, that the top-250-clone fraction was significantly higher (p = 0.039).

Starting from approximately 500 ng of total RNA, TCR beta cDNA was produced with a primer in the constant region. Slightly modified ARM-PCR with three nested multiplex PCR rounds yielded TCR beta libraries. A C-beta reverse primer and TRBV1-TRBV30 forward primers served in each of the first two PCR rounds, at 10 cycles apiece. A single record per CDR3 protein comes from TCRdb applying MiXCR to the multiplex PCR reads. The sample records 100,000 to 120,000 distinct CDR3 sequences, around 84% being singletons. Without any cell sorting, about 20-32 mg of bulk tissue yielded co-extracted RNA and DNA. Germline V gives CDR1 SGHDN, CDR2 FVKESK. The CDR3 loop spans 16 amino acids. About this clonotype: Its matching antigen is unknown. The junction departs from germline at one end; a sequencing error may be responsible.

This chain links TRBV14 with TRBJ2-1; D is perhaps TRBD2 (6 bases). The material sequenced was liver tumor tissue from sampling region 3. Subset in this sample: tumor region T3, left-lateral pole. The TCR sequence derives from a man between 35 and 55 years old with primary liver carcinoma and hepatitis B virus infection. CDR3 in amino acids: CASSTVAAWVNNEKFF. The DNA for the CDR3 is TGTGCCAGCAGTACCGTAGCGGCATGGGTAAACAATGAGAAGTTCTTC.